This T cell receptor (beta chain) was sequenced in a study of monozygotic twins with inflammatory bowel disease. The CDR3 runs to 13 residues. Germline CDR1 and CDR2: SGHDT and YYEEEE. The authors used roughly 3,800 ng of total RNA per TCR library. UMIs containing a 6-nucleotide sample barcode were added via template switching. TCRdb reprocessed the 5' RACE reads and stores each CDR3 protein as one record, lacking DNA. This listing includes some 170,000 distinct CDR3 sequences. Donors gave around 2.5 ml of blood apiece. Sequencing input: blood. This receptor was taken from a human donor with ulcerative colitis or Crohn's disease, or a healthy co-twin of an affected twin (not recorded which). The chain has TRBV5-6 and TRBJ2-3; the D gene TCRdb calls, TRBD2, cannot be checked with no DNA. The CDR3: CASNRGRADTQYF. Full variable domain (rest looked up from reference TRBV5-6 and TRBJ2-3): DAGVTQSPTHLIKTRGQQVTLRCSPKSGHDTVSWYQQALGQGPQFIFQYYEEEERQRGNFPDRFSGHQFPNYSSELNVNALLLGDSALYLCASNRGRADTQYFGPGTRLTVL.